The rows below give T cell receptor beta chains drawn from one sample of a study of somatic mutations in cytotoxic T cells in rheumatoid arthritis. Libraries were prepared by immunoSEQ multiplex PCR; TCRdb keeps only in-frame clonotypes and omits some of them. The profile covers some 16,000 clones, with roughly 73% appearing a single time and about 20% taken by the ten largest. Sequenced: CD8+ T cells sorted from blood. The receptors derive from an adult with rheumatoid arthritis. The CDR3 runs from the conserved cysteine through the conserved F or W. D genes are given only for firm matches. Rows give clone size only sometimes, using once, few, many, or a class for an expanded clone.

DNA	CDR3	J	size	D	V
TGTGCCAGCAGCACCATGGATAGCAATCAGCCCCAGCATTTT	CASSTMDSNQPQHF	TRBJ1-5	few	NA	TRBV9
TGTGCCAGCAGGTCGGGAGGGCCGTCATACGAGCAGTACTTC	CASRSGGPSYEQYF	TRBJ2-7	few	TRBD2	TRBV28
TGTGCCAGCAGTCCCAGCAGTTTGATGACCCAGCATTTT	CASSPSSLMTQHF	TRBJ1-5	once	NA	TRBV27
TGTGCCAGCAGTGAAGGGGAGAGGAACGAGCGGCTTGACGAGCAGTACTTC	CASSEGERNERLDEQYF	TRBJ2-7	once	NA	TRBV25-1
TGTGCCAGCAGTTACCGTCGGGGGCTGGAGCCCCAGCATTTT	CASSYRRGLEPQHF	TRBJ1-5	NA	NA	TRBV6-5
TGTGCCAGCAGCTTAGCTTCATGGCGGACTGGGACCGGGGAGCTGTTTTTT	CASSLASWRTGTGELFF	TRBJ2-2	NA	NA	TRBV7-2
TGTGCCAGCAGTAGGGACAGCTCCTACGAGCAGTACTTC	CASSRDSSYEQYF	TRBJ2-7	once	TRBD1	TRBV27
TGTGCCAGCAGGGACAGTACCTACAATGAGCAGTTCTTC	CASRDSTYNEQFF	TRBJ2-1	NA	NA	TRBV2
TGTGCCAGCAGCTATGCCAGGGGGGCCTACGAGCAGTACTTC	CASSYARGAYEQYF	TRBJ2-7	NA	NA	TRBV7-6
TGTGCCAGCCAACCGGACAGGGGTTACCAAGAGACCCAGTACTTC	CASQPDRGYQETQYF	TRBJ2-5	NA	TRBD1	TRBV27
TGTGCCAGTACCACCGGGGGGGGTCGACAGCCCCAGCATTTT	CASTTGGGRQPQHF	TRBJ1-5	once	NA	TRBV19
TGTGCCAGCAGCGTCGGACAGGCAAATGGGATCCACGAGCAGTACTTC	CASSVGQANGIHEQYF	TRBJ2-7	NA	TRBD1	TRBV11-2
TGTGCCAGCAGCTTATCTAGCGGGGGTAACAATGAGCAGTTCTTC	CASSLSSGGNNEQFF	TRBJ2-1	once	TRBD2	TRBV7-2
TGCGCCAGCAGCTTCGGACAGGGGACTGAAGCTTTCTTT	CASSFGQGTEAFF	TRBJ1-1	NA	TRBD1	TRBV5-1
TGTGCCAGCAGCTTAGGAGGACCGCAGCTCTATGGCTACACCTTC	CASSLGGPQLYGYTF	TRBJ1-2	NA	NA	TRBV7-6
TGTGCCAGCAGTTTGTATGACGGCCCAGCCTACGAGCAGTACTTC	CASSLYDGPAYEQYF	TRBJ2-7	NA	NA	TRBV28
TGTGCCAGCAGCCTGGTGGAGTCCGACAATGAGCAGTTCTTC	CASSLVESDNEQFF	TRBJ2-1	few	NA	TRBV7-3
TGTGCCAGTGGAGAGGACCCCTGGGGCAATCAGCCCCAGCATTTT	CASGEDPWGNQPQHF	TRBJ1-5	NA	NA	TRBV19
TGTGCCAGCAAGGGAGGGTTCAAATTCAGCTCCTACGAGCAGTACTTC	CASKGGFKFSSYEQYF	TRBJ2-7	NA	TRBD2	TRBV28
TGTGCCAGCAGCTCGGGACAGCTCCAGCCCCAGCATTTT	CASSSGQLQPQHF	TRBJ1-5	NA	TRBD1	TRBV11-2
TGTGCCAGCAGTTTAGCCAATGAGCAGTTCTTC	CASSLANEQFF	TRBJ2-1	NA	NA	TRBV28
TGTGCCAGCAGTTACCTACAGGGGGCTGGCGCTGAAGCTTTCTTT	CASSYLQGAGAEAFF	TRBJ1-1	few	TRBD1	TRBV6-5
TGTGCCAGCAGCTTGGACAGGGGAGGGAACAATGAGCAGTTCTTC	CASSLDRGGNNEQFF	TRBJ2-1	NA	NA	TRBV5-4
TGTGCCAGCAGGATTGGGGGGCCCACTGAAGCTTTCTTT	CASRIGGPTEAFF	TRBJ1-1	once	NA	TRBV11-2
TGTGCCAGCAGCCCGCGGGGACAGGGGAACACCGGGGAGCTGTTTTTT	CASSPRGQGNTGELFF	TRBJ2-2	NA	TRBD1	TRBV9
TGCGCCAGCAGCCAAGGTTCGTCGGCCCAGCGCTACGAGCAGTACTTC	CASSQGSSAQRYEQYF	TRBJ2-7	NA	NA	TRBV4-3
TGTGCCAGTAGTATGGGGGCCGGGACAGGGTATGGCTACACCTTC	CASSMGAGTGYGYTF	TRBJ1-2	NA	TRBD1	TRBV19
TGTGCCAGTACCCACGGAGGAGGGTCCACTGAAGCTTTCTTT	CASTHGGGSTEAFF	TRBJ1-1	few	NA	TRBV19
TGTGCCAGCAGTTACTCGAGGTTAGCGGGAGTGGAGCAGTACTTC	CASSYSRLAGVEQYF	TRBJ2-7	NA	TRBD2	TRBV6-5
TGTGCCAGCAGTTTTAGGGGGACCTGGGATTACGAGCAGTACTTC	CASSFRGTWDYEQYF	TRBJ2-7	NA	NA	TRBV28
TGCGCCAGCAGCCCGAAGGGCGGAACTGAAGCTTTCTTT	CASSPKGGTEAFF	TRBJ1-1	NA	NA	TRBV5-4
TGCGCCAGCAGCTTGGGTCCTACGGGCGAGCAGTACTTC	CASSLGPTGEQYF	TRBJ2-7	NA	NA	TRBV5-1
TGTGCCAGCAGCTTGGTATCAGCGGGACAAGAGACCCAGTACTTC	CASSLVSAGQETQYF	TRBJ2-5	NA	TRBD2	TRBV5-6
TGTGCCAGCAGCCGACAGGGGGTGAGCCGCAATCAGCCCCAGCATTTT	CASSRQGVSRNQPQHF	TRBJ1-5	NA	TRBD1	TRBV27
TGCAGCGTTTTTCAGAACACTGAAGCTTTCTTT	CSVFQNTEAFF	TRBJ1-1	NA	NA	TRBV29-1
TGTGCCAGCAAATTGGGGGGAGGGGTCTACGAGCAGTACTTC	CASKLGGGVYEQYF	TRBJ2-7	NA	TRBD2	TRBV27
TGCGCCAGCAGCCAAGATGGGCCGAGTACCTACGAGCAGTACTTC	CASSQDGPSTYEQYF	TRBJ2-7	once	NA	TRBV4-1
TGTGCCAGCAGCCCAACAGGGGGCACATACGAGCAGTACTTC	CASSPTGGTYEQYF	TRBJ2-7	NA	TRBD1	TRBV27
TGTGCCAGCAGGGACCGGGACAGTCCGAACACTGAAGCTTTCTTT	CASRDRDSPNTEAFF	TRBJ1-1	once	TRBD1	TRBV28
TGTGCTAGTGGTTTGGGGATCTTCATAGAAGGAGAGACCCAGTACTTC	CASGLGIFIEGETQYF	TRBJ2-5	NA	NA	TRBV12-5
TGTGCCAGCAGTTACGGGCCCTACGGAATGAACACTGAAGCTTTCTTT	CASSYGPYGMNTEAFF	TRBJ1-1	once	NA	TRBV6-6
TGCGCCAGCAGCCAAGTACGGTCTTTACTAGCGGGAGCGGAGTACGAGCAGTACTTC	CASSQVRSLLAGAEYEQYF	TRBJ2-7	NA	TRBD2	TRBV4-3
TGTGCCAGCAGCACGGGGATCAATCCCTACAATGAGCAGTTCTTC	CASSTGINPYNEQFF	TRBJ2-1	NA	NA	TRBV11-1
TGCAGCGTACCGGGACTAGCGGGGAACCAAGAGACCCAGTACTTC	CSVPGLAGNQETQYF	TRBJ2-5	NA	TRBD2	TRBV29-1
TGTGCCAGCAGTTACTCGAACCATCAGCCCCAGCATTTT	CASSYSNHQPQHF	TRBJ1-5	once	NA	TRBV6-5
TGTGCCAGCGGGAGCGGGACATGGTATGAGCAGTTCTTC	CASGSGTWYEQFF	TRBJ2-1	NA	NA	TRBV14
TGCGCCAGCAGCTTGGTAGAGCCTTACCCCGGGGAGCTGTTTTTT	CASSLVEPYPGELFF	TRBJ2-2	NA	NA	TRBV5-1
TGTGCCAGCAGTTACTTCAGGGGTTCCTTCGAGACCCAGTACTTC	CASSYFRGSFETQYF	TRBJ2-5	once	NA	TRBV6-5
TGTGCCAGCAGTTATTCTCAAGATCAGCCCCAGCATTTT	CASSYSQDQPQHF	TRBJ1-5	NA	NA	TRBV6-6
TGTGCCAGCAGTGCCGGGACTAGCGGGGTCCACGAGCAGTACTTC	CASSAGTSGVHEQYF	TRBJ2-7	once	TRBD2	TRBV5-6
TGTGCCAGCAGTGACGGACTAGCGGGAGATACGCAGTATTTT	CASSDGLAGDTQYF	TRBJ2-3	NA	TRBD2	TRBV6-4
TGTGCCAGTAGTAACAACCTGGGGACTAGCGGGAGGTACTCCTACAATGAGCAGTTCTTC	CASSNNLGTSGRYSYNEQFF	TRBJ2-1	NA	TRBD2	TRBV19
TGTGCCAGCAGCGTAGCCCGGGGCCCTGGAAACACCATATATTTT	CASSVARGPGNTIYF	TRBJ1-3	NA	NA	TRBV9
TGTGCCAGTAGTAGGGACAGCTACAATGAGCAGTTCTTC	CASSRDSYNEQFF	TRBJ2-1	NA	TRBD1	TRBV19
TGCGCCAGCAGCTTGGTACTAGCGGGAAACAATGAGCAGTTCTTC	CASSLVLAGNNEQFF	TRBJ2-1	NA	TRBD2	TRBV4-1
TGTGCCAGCAGCCGGGACAACTATACGAAGACTGAAGCTTTCTTT	CASSRDNYTKTEAFF	TRBJ1-1	few	NA	TRBV25-1
TGTGCCAGCAGCTCAGGGGCGGGAGGCATCTCCTACGAGCAGTACTTC	CASSSGAGGISYEQYF	TRBJ2-7	NA	TRBD2	TRBV9